This T cell receptor beta chain stems from a study of OX40 agonist ivuxolimab in advanced cancers. Study summary: Treatment received earlier with anti-PD-1, anti-PD-L1 or anti-CTLA-4 agents was allowed, and more than 30% had some. General study points: Doses of 0.1 to 3.0 mg/kg were accompanied by clonal expansion of CD4+ and CD8+ blood T cells by week 6. CD8+ T cells showed, on average, more clonal expansion than CD4+ cells.

Sequencing used immunoSEQ multiplex PCR; TCRdb keeps in-frame clones, though not all of them. The sample carries 70,000 or so clones, around four fifths recorded once. The table lists this clone with a few counts. The antigen is not known. Germline CDR1 LNHDA, CDR2 SQIVND (reference sequence). The CDR3 loop spans 15 amino acids. V lost 7 bases to trimming and J lost 9 bases, with 19 bases between them. The sample was CD4+ or CD8+ T cells sorted from blood, taken in a trial of the OX40 agonist ivuxolimab. The sequence was obtained from an adult with an advanced solid tumor such as melanoma, head and neck, liver or kidney cancer. This chain joins TRBV19 and TRBJ1-6, with unresolved D. The CDR3 loop reads CASTLDTRVGSPLHF. The DNA for the CDR3 is TGTGCCAGTACTCTAGACACCCGGGTGGGTTCACCCCTCCACTTT.